One T cell receptor beta chain is described in this entry. Its matching antigen is unknown. This sample stems from a study of beta chain features in type 1 diabetes. Reverse transcribing all isolated RNA meant expressed TCRB transcripts were sequenced. Deep immunoSEQ sequencing covered naive, central memory and regulatory T cell samples. The protocol was immunoSEQ multiplex PCR, while the TCRdb copy is restricted to in-frame clones and leaves out a portion. The profile shows around 100,000 clones, roughly 28% of them singletons. Findings of the study overall: TCRB CDR3s from Type 1 diabetes patients were moderately but significantly shorter in all four CD4+ subsets. PCR may have favored shorter templates equally in patients and controls.

Every participating donor gave one draw, a heparinised blood sample averaging around 120 mL. Each of the sorted populations had a purity greater than 98%. V shed 4 bases, J shed 5 bases, and the junction held 7 bases outside the gene matches. CDR1 and CDR2 from the germline V gene are LGHNA and YNFKEQ. The CDR3 is 15 amino acids. The sample consisted of central memory CD4+ T cells from blood. This receptor was taken from a woman between 18 and 29 years old with type 1 diabetes. J is TRBJ2-2 and V is TRBV4-2; 7 bases fit TRBD1. The CDR3 is CASSRGTELTGELFF. In nucleotides, the CDR3 is TGTGCCAGCAGCCGAGGGACAGAGCTTACCGGGGAGCTGTTTTTT.